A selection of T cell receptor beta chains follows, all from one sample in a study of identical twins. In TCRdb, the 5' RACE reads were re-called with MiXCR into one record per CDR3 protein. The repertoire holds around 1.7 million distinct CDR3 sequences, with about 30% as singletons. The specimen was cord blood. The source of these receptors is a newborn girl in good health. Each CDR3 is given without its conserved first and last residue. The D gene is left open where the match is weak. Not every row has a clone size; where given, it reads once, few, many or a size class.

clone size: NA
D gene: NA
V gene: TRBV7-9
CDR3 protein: ASSRIWTGQETQY

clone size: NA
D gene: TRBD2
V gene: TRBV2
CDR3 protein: ASSEALAGGEQY

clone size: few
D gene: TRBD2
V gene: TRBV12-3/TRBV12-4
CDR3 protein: ASSTGGLAVNEQF

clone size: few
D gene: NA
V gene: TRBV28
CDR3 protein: ASSFWARDNEQF

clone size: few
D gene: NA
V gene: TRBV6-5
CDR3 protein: ASRNRVETQY

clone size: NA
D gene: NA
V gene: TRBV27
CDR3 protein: ASSLLRDLIYNEQF

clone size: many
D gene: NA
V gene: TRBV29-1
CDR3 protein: SVLGHYNEQF

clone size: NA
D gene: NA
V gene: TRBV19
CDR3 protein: ASSTRTSTYSNQPQH

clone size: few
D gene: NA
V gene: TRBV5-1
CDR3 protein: ASSLEARPYEQY

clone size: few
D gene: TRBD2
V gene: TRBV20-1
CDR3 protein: SARAAGGIETQY

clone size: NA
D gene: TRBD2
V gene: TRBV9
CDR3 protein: ASSPRTSGSRVLF

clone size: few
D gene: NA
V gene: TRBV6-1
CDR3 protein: ASSILSDTQY

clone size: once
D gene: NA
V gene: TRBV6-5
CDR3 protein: ASSSPTSY

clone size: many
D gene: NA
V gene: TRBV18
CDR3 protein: ASSPPGLADTQY

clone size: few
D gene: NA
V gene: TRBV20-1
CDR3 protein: SASTPGLRVQF

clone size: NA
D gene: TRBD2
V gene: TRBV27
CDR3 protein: ASSLLAGGLQETQY

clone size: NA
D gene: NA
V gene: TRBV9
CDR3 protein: ASSVDKNYGYT

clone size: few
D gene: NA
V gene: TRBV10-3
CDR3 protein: AISESGQATEAF

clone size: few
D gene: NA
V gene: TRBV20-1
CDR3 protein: SARARSSRARAEAF

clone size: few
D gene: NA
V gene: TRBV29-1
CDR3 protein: SGGPQTYGYT

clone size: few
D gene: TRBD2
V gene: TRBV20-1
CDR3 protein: SANKRDLADTQY

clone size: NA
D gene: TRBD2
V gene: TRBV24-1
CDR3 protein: ATSDPGTSDYNEQF

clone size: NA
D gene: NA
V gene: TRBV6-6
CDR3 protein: ASSYIKNTEAF

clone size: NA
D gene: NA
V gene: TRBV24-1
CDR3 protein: ATSATESTDTQY

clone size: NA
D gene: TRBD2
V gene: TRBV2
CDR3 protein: ASRTSGRGNEQY

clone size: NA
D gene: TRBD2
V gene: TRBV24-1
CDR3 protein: ATSDGGLAGLRGSDMQY

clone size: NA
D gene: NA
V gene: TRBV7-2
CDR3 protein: ASSPNLVSTDTQY

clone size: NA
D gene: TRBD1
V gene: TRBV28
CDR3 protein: ASGPGTGGDIQY

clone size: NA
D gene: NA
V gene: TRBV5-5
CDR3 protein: ASSPRQGGVNEQF

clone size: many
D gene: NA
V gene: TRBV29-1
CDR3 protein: SVEGLAVDKRDTQY

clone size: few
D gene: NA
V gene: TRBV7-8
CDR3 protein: ASSVGILQETQY

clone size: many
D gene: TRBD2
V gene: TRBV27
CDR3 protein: ASSQGLAVAKNIQY

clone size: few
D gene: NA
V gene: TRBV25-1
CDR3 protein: AKFYEQY

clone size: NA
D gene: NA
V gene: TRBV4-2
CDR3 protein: ASSQVKSWGRNYNEQY

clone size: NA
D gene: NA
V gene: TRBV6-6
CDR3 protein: ASSYSLAFQSGEQF

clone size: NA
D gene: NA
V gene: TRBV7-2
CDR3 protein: ASSLAWDDTSYEQY

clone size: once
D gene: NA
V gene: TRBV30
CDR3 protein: AWRGAYSYNEQF

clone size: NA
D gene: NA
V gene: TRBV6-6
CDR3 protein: ASRVRGNYEQY

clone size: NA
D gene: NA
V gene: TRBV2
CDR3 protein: ASSERRRGEF

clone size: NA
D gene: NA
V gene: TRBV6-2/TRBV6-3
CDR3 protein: ASSWTTIWETQY

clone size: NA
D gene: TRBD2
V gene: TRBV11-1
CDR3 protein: ASSPAGLAGGNYEQY

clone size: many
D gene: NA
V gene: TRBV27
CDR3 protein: ASSLSGGGQETQY

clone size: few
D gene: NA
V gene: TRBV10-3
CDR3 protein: AINSGTPDNYGYT

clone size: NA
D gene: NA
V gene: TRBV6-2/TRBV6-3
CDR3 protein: ASSYRRGQPQH

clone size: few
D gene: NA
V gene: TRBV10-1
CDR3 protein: ASSESARQLRRDTQY

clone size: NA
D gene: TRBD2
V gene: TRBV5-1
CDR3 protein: ASTGLAGANEQF

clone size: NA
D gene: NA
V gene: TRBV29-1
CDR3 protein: SVERDAAHEQY

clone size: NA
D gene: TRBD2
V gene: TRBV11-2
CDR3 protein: ASSPFQGLLAGGISSYNEQF

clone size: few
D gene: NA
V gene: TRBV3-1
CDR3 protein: ASSPSPGGYT